The text below deals with one T cell receptor beta chain. Its antigen is still unknown. No qualities accompany the bases; no much larger clone lies one base away. The data are from a study of blood T cell repertoires in COVID-19 (dated by TCRdb to the early 2020s). Turning to the overall study: Samples covering the acute and convalescent phases of COVID-19 were provided by collaborators in the United States, Italy and Spain. The repertoires were made available in a free public database intended to serve as a resource for research on the immune response to SARS-CoV-2. Subjects who had been exposed to COVID-19, were actively infected with it, or had recovered from it provided the deeply sampled blood TCRbeta repertoires that made up the dataset. A de-identified subject ID, COVID-19 status, age in years and sex were almost always included in the sample metadata. The samples were drawn from two sources: the first 160 participants of the ongoing ImmuneRACE study, and 1,000 to 1,500 subjects contributed by 6 global collaborators. Where available, HLA class I and class II types were taken from metadata supplied by the sample provider and were not determined by assay-based typing. The material from the prospective study consisted of cDNA or gDNA derived from T cells, B-cell-depleted T cells, or PBMCs. Results and caveats for the whole study, not just this receptor: How much clinical and demographic metadata was included differed by source and by participant, and the metadata was provided uncurated.

The immunoSEQ Assay, a bias-controlled multiplex PCR, was used to amplify TCRbeta CDR3 regions from genomic DNA. The authors' pipeline ran thus. The number of nucleated cells in each sample was estimated from the amplification of reference gene primers within the assay. Sequence reads were collapsed and filtered to measure the absolute abundance of every unique TCRbeta CDR3 rearrangement. For each sample, productive Simpson clonality was calculated by taking the square root of Simpson's diversity index across productive rearrangements. This immuneACCESS table, as held by TCRdb, lists in-frame sequences with V and J called but not all clones. Of the missing ones, under half trace to an unresolved V gene in checked studies; the others have no known cause. V, J and clone size are taken as reported in that table, and D and trimming were inferred from the DNA itself. This sample comprises fewer than 250,000 clones, around four fifths of them detected only once. The ten top clones hold approximately 1.9% of the sample.

The germline V gene supplies CDR1 MNHEY and CDR2 SVGAGI. V is cut back by 7 bases and J by 7 bases, with 9 bases in the junction unmatched. The CDR3, from cysteine to phenylalanine, totals 13 residues. Just CDR3 DNA is preserved here, 39 bases in frame from base 1. Collaborating institutions collected whole blood in K2EDTA tubes following their own protocols. Collaborator samples were shipped for TCRbeta analysis as frozen whole blood, isolated PBMCs, or DNA extracted from either sample type. This TCR was recovered from a woman aged 80 or over with acute or convalescent COVID-19. Source material: peripheral blood. This chain joins TRBV6-5 to TRBJ1-2; TRBD1 lines up with 7 middle nucleotides. The DNA sequence is as follows: TGTGCCAGCAAGGAGACAGGGTACTCTGGCTACACCTTC. Protein translation: CASKETGYSGYTF.